The 10 T cell receptor beta chains below were found in one sample sequenced in a study of cytomegalovirus exposure and HLA in healthy donors. The PCR used 60 Vbeta and 13 Jbeta primers. Libraries were prepared by immunoSEQ multiplex PCR; TCRdb keeps only in-frame clonotypes and omits some of them. The sample contains around 260,000 clones, about four fifths of which appear only once. The sample comprised PBMCs. The receptors shown here come from a girl aged 2 to 10 in good health and CMV-seronegative.

This rearrangement joins TRBV7-7 to TRBJ2-1, with TRBD2 matching over 8 bases. Germline CDR1 reads SSHAT; CDR2 reads FNYEAQ (reference sequence). The trim removed 2 bases at V and 7 bases at J, leaving 7 bases unmatched. The CDR3 covers 15 residues. DNA for the CDR3: TGTGCCAGCAGCTTAAACGGGGGGGCGGGAAATGAGCAGTTCTTC. Its protein product is CASSLNGGAGNEQFF.

The genes are TRBV28 and TRBJ1-2; no reliable D call. The V gene's germline CDR1 is MDHEN and CDR2 SYDVKM. Trimming shortened V by 5 bases and J by 2 bases, and 12 bases separated the two germline ends. There are 14 residues in the CDR3. The CDR3 bases are TGTGCCAGCAGTCCGCCCCACATAAACTATGGCTACACCTTC. Translated, it gives CASSPPHINYGYTF.

There are a few counts of this clone. This sequence joins TRBV6-5 and TRBJ1-1, with 7 nucleotides matching TRBD1. The junction had 16 bases not matched to a gene; V was cut back by 4 bases and J by 8 bases. CDR3 size: 16 residues. The V gene's germline CDR1 is MNHEY and CDR2 SVGAGI. The CDR3 reads CASSSPFVRQGDEAFF. The CDR3 DNA reads TGTGCCAGCAGTTCCCCTTTCGTCCGTCAGGGGGACGAAGCTTTCTTT.

The CDR3: CASTPGRSSYNEQFF. In nucleotides, the CDR3 is TGTGCCAGCACACCGGGGAGGAGCTCCTACAATGAGCAGTTCTTC. The V call is TRBV9, the J call TRBJ2-1, with D perhaps matching TRBD2 (6 bases). The CDR3 runs 15 residues. Deletions cut 6 bases from V and 0 bases from J, with 13 bases between. CDR1 SGDLS and CDR2 YYNGEE come from the germline V gene. Combining the CDR3 with reference TRBV9 and TRBJ2-1 gives the whole variable domain DSGVTQTPKHLITATGQRVTLRCSPRSGDLSVYWYQQSLDQGLQFLIQYYNGEERAKGNILERFSAQQFPDLHSELNLSSLELGDSALYFCASTPGRSSYNEQFFGPGTRLTVL.

V and J are TRBV6-5 and TRBJ2-1; 11 nucleotides line up with TRBD1. Germline trimming cut 2 bases from V and 6 bases from J; bases unmatched to any gene: 3. The CDR3 has 15 residues. Germline CDR1 and CDR2: MNHEY and SVGAGI. For the CDR3, the DNA is TGTGCCAGCAGTTACAGGGACAGGGGGTGCAATGAGCAGTTCTTC. It yields the protein CASSYRDRGCNEQFF.

The rearrangement joins TRBV5-1 to TRBJ2-1, with 14 bases lining up with TRBD2. Germline values: CDR1 SGHRS, CDR2 YFSETQ. The ends lost 4 bases at V and 10 bases at J; junction bases unmatched: 7. This CDR3 is built from 15 residues. CDR3: CASSMGLAGVEEQFF. As DNA, the CDR3 is TGCGCCAGCAGCATGGGACTAGCGGGAGTAGAGGAGCAGTTCTTC.

The rearrangement uses TRBV28 and TRBJ1-5, with a possible D match to TRBD1 (6 bases). CDR1 and CDR2 from the germline V gene are MDHEN and SYDVKM. CDR3 size: 13 residues. Deletions cut 6 bases from V and 9 bases from J, with 15 bases between. The CDR3 DNA is TGTGCCAGCAGCCTCGACAGGCAACGGCCCCAGCATTTT. Translating it yields CASSLDRQRPQHF.

The chain employs TRBV27 and TRBJ1-2, with a possible D match to TRBD1 (5 bases). The CDR3 has 15 amino acids. CDR1 MNHEY and CDR2 SMNVEV come from the germline V gene (reference sequence). Trimming took off 5 bases at V and 4 bases at J, with 17 bases between the two ends. The CDR3 DNA follows: TGTGCCAGCAGTCCTGGGGCCGCGTCAACCTATGGCTACACCTTC. Translated: CASSPGAASTYGYTF.

This clone was detected only once. The V gene is TRBV10-2, the J gene TRBJ2-2; 8 positions agree with TRBD2. From germline, CDR1 is WSHSY and CDR2 SAAADI. The CDR3 is 15 residues long. V shed 6 bases and J 8 bases; nucleotides not matched to a gene: 11. The CDR3 bases are TGCGCCAGCAGGTTCGCGGGAGGACCAAGAGGGGAGCTGTTTTTT. Amino acid sequence: CASRFAGGPRGELFF.

The chain links TRBV27 to TRBJ2-1; 11 nucleotides line up with TRBD2. Germline V gene sequence: CDR1 MNHEY, CDR2 SMNVEV (reference sequence). The J segment lost 8 bases and the V segment lost 0 bases, leaving 3 bases of the junction unmatched. This CDR3 region has 15 residues. The DNA of the CDR3 is TGTGCCAGCAGTTTATCACAACTAGCGGGAGATGAGCAGTTCTTC. Protein sequence: CASSLSQLAGDEQFF.